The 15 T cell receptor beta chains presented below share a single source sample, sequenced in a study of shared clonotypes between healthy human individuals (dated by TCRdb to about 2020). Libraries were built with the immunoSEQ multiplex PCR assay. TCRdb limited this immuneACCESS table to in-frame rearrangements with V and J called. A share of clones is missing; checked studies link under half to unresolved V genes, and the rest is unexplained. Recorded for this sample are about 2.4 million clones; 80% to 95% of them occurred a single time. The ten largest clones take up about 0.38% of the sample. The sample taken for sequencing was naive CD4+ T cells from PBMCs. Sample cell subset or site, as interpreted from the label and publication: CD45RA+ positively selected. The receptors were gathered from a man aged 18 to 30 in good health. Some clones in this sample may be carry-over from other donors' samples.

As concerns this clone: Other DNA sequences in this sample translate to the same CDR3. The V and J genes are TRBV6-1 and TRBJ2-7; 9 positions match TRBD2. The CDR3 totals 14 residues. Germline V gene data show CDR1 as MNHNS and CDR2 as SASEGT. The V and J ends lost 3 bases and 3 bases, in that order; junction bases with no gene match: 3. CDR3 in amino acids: CASSEGLAFYEQYF. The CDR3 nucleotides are TGTGCCAGCAGTGAGGGACTAGCTTTCTACGAGCAGTACTTC.

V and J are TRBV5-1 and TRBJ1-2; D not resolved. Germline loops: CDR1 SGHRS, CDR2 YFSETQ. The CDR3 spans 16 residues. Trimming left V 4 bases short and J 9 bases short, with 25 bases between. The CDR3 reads CASSGRTRAGRLSYTF. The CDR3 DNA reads TGCGCCAGCAGCGGAAGAACGCGAGCCGGGCGCTTGAGCTACACCTTC.

The CDR3 region is CASSRRGTGNTIYF. The CDR3, as DNA: TGTGCCAGCAGCCGACGGGGGACTGGAAACACCATATATTTT. The genes are TRBV5-6 and TRBJ1-3; D is perhaps TRBD1 (5 bases). Germline assignment: CDR1 SGHDT and CDR2 YYEEEE. The CDR3 sequence is 14 residues long. V was clipped by 4 bases and J by 2 bases, with 10 bases between them.

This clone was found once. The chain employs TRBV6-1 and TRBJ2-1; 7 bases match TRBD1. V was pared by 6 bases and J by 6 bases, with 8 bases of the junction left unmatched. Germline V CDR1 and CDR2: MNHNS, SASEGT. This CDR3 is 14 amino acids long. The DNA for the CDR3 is TGTGCCAGCAGGAGACCGGGACAGCGCAATGAGCAGTTCTTC. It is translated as CASRRPGQRNEQFF.

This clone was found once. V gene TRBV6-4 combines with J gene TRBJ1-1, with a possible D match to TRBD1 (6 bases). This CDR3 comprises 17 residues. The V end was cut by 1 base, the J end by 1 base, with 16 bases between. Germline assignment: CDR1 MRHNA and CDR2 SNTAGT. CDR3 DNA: TGTGCCAGCAGTGACTTCCCAGGGGCTTCGAGGAACACTGAAGCTTTCTTT. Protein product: CASSDFPGASRNTEAFF.

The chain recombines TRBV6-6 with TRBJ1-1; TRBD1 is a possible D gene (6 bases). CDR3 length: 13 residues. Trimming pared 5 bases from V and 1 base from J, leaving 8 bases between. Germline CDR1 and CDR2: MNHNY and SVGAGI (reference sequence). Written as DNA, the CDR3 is TGTGCCAGCAGTCAGGGGTCGAACACTGAAGCTTTCTTT. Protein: CASSQGSNTEAFF.

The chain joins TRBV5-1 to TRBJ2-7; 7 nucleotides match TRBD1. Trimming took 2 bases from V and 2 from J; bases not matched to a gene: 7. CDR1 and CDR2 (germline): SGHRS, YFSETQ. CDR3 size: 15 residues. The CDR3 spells CASSLDTGAAYEQYF. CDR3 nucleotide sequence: TGCGCCAGCAGCTTAGATACAGGGGCCGCCTACGAGCAGTACTTC.

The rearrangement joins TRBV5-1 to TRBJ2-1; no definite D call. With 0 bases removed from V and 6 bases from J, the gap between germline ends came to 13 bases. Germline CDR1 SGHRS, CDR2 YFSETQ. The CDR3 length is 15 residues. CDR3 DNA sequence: TGCGCCAGCAGCTTGGCGGCTAGTCAAGTCAATGAGCAGTTCTTC. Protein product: CASSLAASQVNEQFF. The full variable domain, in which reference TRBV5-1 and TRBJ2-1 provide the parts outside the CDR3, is KAGVTQTPRYLIKTRGQQVTLSCSPISGHRSVSWYQQTPGQGLQFLFEYFSETQRNKGNFPGRFSGRQFSNSRSEMNVSTLELGDSALYLCASSLAASQVNEQFFGPGTRLTVL.

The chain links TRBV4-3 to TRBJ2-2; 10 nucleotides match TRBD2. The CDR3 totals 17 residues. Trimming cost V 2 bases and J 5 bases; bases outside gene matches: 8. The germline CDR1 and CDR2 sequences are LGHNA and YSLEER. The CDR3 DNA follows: TGCGCCAGCAGCCAACTAGCGGGAGCACGGAGTACCGGGGAGCTGTTTTTT. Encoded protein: CASSQLAGARSTGELFF.

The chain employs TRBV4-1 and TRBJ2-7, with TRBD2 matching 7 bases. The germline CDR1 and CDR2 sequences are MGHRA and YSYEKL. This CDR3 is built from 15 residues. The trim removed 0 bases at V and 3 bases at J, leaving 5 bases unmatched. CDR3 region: CASSQDRTRFYEQYF. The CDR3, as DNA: TGCGCCAGCAGCCAAGATCGGACTAGGTTCTACGAGCAGTACTTC.

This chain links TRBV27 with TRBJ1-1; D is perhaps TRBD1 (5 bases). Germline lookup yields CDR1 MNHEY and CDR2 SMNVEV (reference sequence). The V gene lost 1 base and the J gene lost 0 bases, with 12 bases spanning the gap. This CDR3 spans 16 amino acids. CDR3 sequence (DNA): TGTGCCAGCAGTTTATTGCGGGGGTCAGTGAACACTGAAGCTTTCTTT. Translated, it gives CASSLLRGSVNTEAFF.

The CDR3 loop reads CASSLPTPSNTGELFF. The CDR3 DNA follows: TGTGCCAGCAGCCTACCAACCCCTTCTAACACCGGGGAGCTGTTTTTT. V gene TRBV11-2 combines with J gene TRBJ2-2, with D uncertain. This CDR3 is built from 16 residues. Per the germline V gene, CDR1 is SGHAT and CDR2 is FQNNGV. Trimming cost V 5 bases and J 2 bases, with 15 bases left between them.

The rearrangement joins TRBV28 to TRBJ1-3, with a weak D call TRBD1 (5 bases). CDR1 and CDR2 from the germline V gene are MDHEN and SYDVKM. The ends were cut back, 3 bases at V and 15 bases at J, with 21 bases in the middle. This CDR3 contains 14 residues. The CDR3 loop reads CASSLAEVGAAGYF. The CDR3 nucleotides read TGTGCCAGCAGTTTGGCAGAAGTAGGGGCCGCGGGATATTTT.

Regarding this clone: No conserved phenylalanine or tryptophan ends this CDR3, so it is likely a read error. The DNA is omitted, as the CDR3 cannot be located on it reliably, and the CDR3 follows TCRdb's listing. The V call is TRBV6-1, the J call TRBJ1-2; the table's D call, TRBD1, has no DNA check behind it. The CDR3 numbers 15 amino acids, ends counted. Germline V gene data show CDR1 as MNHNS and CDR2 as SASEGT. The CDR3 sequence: CASSGRTGVSGSVEV.

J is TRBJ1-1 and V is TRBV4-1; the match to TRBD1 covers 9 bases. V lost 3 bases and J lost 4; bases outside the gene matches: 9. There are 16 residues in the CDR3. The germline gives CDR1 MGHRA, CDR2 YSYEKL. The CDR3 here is CASSQGSTGGRTEAFF. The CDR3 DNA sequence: TGCGCCAGCAGCCAGGGGAGCACAGGGGGCCGCACTGAAGCTTTCTTT.